A few counts support the clone carrying this TCR beta chain. This sample is drawn from a study of T cells in Graves' hyperthyroidism and ophthalmopathy. This CDR3 has 17 amino acids. Germline lookup yields CDR1 MDHEN and CDR2 SYDVKM. With 2 bases removed from V and 4 bases from J, the gap between germline ends came to 17 bases. The CDR3 regions of TCR beta were amplified from RNA transcripts. The primer set for the first-round RT-PCR of the TCR CDR3 was HTBI. MiXCR was run by TCRdb on the multiplex PCR reads, yielding one entry per CDR3 protein. The table shows around 690,000 distinct CDR3 sequences, with roughly 17% occurring only once.

The V gene is TRBV28, the J gene TRBJ1-4, with a possible D match to TRBD1 (5 bases). The sequence was obtained from a man aged 45 to 65 with Graves' hyperthyroidism. Sequencing used blood. The CDR3 sequence: CASSLLSGGAFNEKLFF. CDR3 bases: TGTGCCAGCAGTTTACTTAGTGGCGGGGCATTTAATGAAAAACTGTTTTTT.